This TCR beta chain was found in a study of early T cells in non-severe SARS-CoV-2 infection. Study-level information: RNA in bulk from unsorted whole blood was sequenced, and chains were unpaired.

TCRdb re-called the 5' RACE reads through MiXCR, storing one row per CDR3 protein. The table includes about 71,000 distinct CDR3 sequences, roughly 15% detected once. This clonotype was picked up a small number of times. V lost 4 bases to trimming and J lost 5 bases; unmatched junction nucleotides: 2. The CDR3 has 14 amino acids. Looked up from germline, CDR1 is MNHEY and CDR2 is SVGAGI. The source of this sequence is an adult who was a healthcare worker with PCR-confirmed SARS-CoV-2 infection or an uninfected control (not recorded which). Material for sequencing was whole blood. This chain uses TRBV6-5 with TRBJ1-6, with 7 bases matching TRBD1. CDR3 residues: CASSWDSDNSPLHF. CDR3 coding DNA: TGTGCCAGCAGTTGGGACAGCGATAATTCACCCCTCCACTTT.